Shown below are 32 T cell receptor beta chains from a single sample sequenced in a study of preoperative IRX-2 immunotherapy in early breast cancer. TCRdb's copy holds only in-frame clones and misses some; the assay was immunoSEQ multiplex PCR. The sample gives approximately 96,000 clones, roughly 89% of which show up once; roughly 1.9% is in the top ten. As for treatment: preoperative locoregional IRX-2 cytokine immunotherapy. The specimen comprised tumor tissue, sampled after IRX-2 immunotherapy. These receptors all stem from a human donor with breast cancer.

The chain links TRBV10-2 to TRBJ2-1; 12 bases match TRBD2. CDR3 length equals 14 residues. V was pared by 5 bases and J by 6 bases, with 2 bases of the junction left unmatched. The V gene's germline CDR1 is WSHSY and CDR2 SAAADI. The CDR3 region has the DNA TGCGCCAGCAGTCTAGCGGGGGGGCTCAATGAGCAGTTCTTC. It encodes CASSLAGGLNEQFF.

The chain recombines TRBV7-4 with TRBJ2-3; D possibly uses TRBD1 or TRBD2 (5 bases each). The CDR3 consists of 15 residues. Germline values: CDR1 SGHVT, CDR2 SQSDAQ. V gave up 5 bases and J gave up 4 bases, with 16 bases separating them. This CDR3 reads CASSPQEGQADTQYF. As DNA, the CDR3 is TGTGCCAGCAGCCCACAAGAGGGGCAAGCAGATACGCAGTATTTT.

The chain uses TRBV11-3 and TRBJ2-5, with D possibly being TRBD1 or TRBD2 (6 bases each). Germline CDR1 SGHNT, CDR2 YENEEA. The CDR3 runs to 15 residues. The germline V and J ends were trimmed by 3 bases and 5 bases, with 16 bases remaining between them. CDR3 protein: CASSFMEGVAETQYF. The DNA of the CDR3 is TGTGCCAGCAGCTTTATGGAGGGGGTGGCGGAGACCCAGTACTTC. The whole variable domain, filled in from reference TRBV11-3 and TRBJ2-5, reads EAGVVQSPRYKIIEKKQPVAFWCNPISGHNTLYWYLQNLGQGPELLIRYENEEAVDDSQLPKDRFSAERLKGVDSTLKIQPAELGDSAVYLCASSFMEGVAETQYFGPGTRLLVL.

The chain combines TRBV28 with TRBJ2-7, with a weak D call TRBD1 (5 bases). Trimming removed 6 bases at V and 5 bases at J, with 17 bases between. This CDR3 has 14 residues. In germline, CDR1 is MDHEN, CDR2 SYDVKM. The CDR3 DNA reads TGTGCCAGCAGCTACTCAGGGTGGAACGACGAGCAGTACTTC. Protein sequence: CASSYSGWNDEQYF.

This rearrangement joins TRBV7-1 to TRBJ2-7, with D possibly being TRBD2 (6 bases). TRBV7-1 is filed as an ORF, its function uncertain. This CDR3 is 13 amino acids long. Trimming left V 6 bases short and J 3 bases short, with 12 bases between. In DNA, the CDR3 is TGTGCCAGCAGTTTTTCGGGGGTCTACGAGCAGTACTTC. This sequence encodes CASSFSGVYEQYF.

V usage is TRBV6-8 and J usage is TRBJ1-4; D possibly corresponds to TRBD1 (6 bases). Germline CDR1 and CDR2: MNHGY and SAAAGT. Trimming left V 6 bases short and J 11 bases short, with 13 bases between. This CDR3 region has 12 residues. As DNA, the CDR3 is TGTGCCAGCAGCGAACAGGGTGAGAAACTGTTTTTT. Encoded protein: CASSEQGEKLFF.

CDR3 DNA: TGTGCAAGTCGCTTATCCTCCAGGGAACATTCACCCCTCCACTTT. This encodes CASRLSSREHSPLHF. The chain uses TRBV12-2 and TRBJ1-6; TRBD1 reflects the table's D call only, with no check against the DNA. TRBV12-2 is noted as a pseudogene. This CDR3 comprises 15 residues.

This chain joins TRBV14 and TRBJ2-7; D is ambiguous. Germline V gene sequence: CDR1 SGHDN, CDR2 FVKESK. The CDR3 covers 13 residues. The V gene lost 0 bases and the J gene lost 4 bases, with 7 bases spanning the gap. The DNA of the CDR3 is TGTGCCAGCAGCCAAGACAGTGAATACGAGCAGTACTTC. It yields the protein CASSQDSEYEQYF.

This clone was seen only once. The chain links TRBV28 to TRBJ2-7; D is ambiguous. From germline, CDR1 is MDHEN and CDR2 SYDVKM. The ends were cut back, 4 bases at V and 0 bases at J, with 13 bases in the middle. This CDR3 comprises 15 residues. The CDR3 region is CASSSRTPGSYEQYF. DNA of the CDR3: TGTGCCAGCAGTTCCCGCACACCGGGCTCCTACGAGCAGTACTTC.

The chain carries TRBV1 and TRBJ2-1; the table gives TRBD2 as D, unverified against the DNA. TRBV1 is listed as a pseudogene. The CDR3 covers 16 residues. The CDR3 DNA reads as TGCGCCAGCAGCCAGACTAGCGGGGGGGCCGCCAATGAGCAGTTCTTC. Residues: CASSQTSGGAANEQFF.

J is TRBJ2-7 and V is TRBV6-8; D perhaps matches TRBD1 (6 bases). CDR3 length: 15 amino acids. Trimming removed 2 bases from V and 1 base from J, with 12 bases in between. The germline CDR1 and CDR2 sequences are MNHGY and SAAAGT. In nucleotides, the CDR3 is TGTGCCAGCAGTTACCCCGAGAGGGGGTCCTACGAGCAGTACTTC. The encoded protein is CASSYPERGSYEQYF.

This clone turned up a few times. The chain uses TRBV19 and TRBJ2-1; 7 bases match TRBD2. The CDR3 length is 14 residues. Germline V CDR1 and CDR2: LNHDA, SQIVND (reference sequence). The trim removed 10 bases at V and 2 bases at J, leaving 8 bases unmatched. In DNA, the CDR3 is TGTGCCACCAAACTAGCGAACACCTACAATGAGCAGTTCTTC. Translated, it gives CATKLANTYNEQFF.

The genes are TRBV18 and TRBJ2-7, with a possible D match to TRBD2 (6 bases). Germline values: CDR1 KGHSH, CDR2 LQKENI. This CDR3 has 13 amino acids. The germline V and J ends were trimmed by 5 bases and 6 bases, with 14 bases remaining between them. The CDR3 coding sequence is TGTGCCAGCTCAGAGCGGGCGGACCTCGAGCAGTACTTC. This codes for CASSERADLEQYF.

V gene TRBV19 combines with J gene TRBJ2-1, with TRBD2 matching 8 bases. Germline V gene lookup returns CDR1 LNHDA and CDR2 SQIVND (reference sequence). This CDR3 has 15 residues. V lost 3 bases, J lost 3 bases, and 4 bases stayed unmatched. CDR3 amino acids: CASSILRGVYNEQFF. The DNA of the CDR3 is TGTGCCAGTAGTATTTTGCGGGGGGTCTACAATGAGCAGTTCTTC.

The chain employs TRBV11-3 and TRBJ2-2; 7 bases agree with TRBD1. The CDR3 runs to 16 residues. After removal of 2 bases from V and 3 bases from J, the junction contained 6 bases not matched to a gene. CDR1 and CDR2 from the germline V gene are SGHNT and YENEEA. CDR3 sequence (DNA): TGTGCCAGCAGCTTAACCAGGACAGGACACACCGGGGAGCTGTTTTTT. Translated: CASSLTRTGHTGELFF.

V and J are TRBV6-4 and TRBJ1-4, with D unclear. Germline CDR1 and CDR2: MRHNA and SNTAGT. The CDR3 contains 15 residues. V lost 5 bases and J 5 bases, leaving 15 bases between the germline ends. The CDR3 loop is CASSYGRAVNEKLFF. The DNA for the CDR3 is TGTGCCAGCAGTTACGGAAGGGCCGTAAATGAAAAACTGTTTTTT.

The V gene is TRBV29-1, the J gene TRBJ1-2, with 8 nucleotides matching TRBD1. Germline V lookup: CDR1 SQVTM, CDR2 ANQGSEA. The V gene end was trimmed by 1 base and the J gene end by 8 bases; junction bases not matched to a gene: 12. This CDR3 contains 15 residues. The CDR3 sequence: CSVEASGRGRQGYTF. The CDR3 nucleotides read TGCAGCGTTGAAGCATCCGGCAGGGGGCGACAGGGCTACACCTTC.

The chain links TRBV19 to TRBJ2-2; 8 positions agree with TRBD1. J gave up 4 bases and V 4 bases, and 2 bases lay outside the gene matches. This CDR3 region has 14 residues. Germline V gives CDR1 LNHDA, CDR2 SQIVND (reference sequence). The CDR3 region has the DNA TGTGCCAGTAGTAAAGGACAGGGCACCGGGGAGCTGTTTTTT. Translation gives CASSKGQGTGELFF.

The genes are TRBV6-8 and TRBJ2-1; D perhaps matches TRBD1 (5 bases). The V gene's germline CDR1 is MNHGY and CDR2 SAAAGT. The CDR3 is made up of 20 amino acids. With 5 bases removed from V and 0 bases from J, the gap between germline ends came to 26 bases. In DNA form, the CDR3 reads TGTGCCAGCAGTGACACCACTCTAACAGGTTCTTGGGGCTCCTACAATGAGCAGTTCTTC. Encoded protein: CASSDTTLTGSWGSYNEQFF.

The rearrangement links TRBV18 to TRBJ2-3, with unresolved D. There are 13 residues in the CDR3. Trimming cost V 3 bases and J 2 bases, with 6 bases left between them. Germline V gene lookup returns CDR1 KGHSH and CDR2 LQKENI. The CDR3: CASSPSVTDTQYF. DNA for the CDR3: TGTGCCAGCTCACCTTCGGTCACAGATACGCAGTATTTT.

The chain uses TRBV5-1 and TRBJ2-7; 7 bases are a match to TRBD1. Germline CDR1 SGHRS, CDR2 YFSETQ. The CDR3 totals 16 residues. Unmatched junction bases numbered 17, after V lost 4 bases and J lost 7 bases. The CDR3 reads CASSPSAGQVPGEQYF. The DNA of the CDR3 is TGCGCCAGCAGCCCGTCGGCAGGACAGGTCCCCGGGGAGCAGTACTTC.

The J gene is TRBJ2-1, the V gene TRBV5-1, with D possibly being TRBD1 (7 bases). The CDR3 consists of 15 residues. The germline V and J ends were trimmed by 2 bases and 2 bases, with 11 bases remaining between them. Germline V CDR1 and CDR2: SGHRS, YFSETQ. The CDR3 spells CASSFTGEAYNEQFF. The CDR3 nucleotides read TGCGCCAGCAGCTTCACAGGGGAGGCCTACAATGAGCAGTTCTTC.

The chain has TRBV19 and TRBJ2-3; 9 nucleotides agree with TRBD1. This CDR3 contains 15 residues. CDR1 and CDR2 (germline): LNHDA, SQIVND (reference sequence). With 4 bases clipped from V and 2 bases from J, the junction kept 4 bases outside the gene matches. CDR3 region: CASSNRGQHTDTQYF. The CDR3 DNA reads TGTGCCAGTAGTAACAGGGGGCAACACACAGATACGCAGTATTTT.

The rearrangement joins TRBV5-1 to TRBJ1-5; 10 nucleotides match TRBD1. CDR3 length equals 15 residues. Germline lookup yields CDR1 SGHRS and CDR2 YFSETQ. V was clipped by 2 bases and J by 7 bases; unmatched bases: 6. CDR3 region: CASSLETGGGQPQHF. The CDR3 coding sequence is TGCGCCAGCAGCTTAGAGACAGGGGGCGGCCAGCCCCAGCATTTT.

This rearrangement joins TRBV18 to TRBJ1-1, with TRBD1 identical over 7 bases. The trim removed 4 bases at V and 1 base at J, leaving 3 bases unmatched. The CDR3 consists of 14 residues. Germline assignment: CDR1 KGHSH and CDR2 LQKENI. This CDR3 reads CASSQGAGNTEAFF. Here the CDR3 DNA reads TGTGCCAGCTCACAGGGGGCAGGGAACACTGAAGCTTTCTTT.

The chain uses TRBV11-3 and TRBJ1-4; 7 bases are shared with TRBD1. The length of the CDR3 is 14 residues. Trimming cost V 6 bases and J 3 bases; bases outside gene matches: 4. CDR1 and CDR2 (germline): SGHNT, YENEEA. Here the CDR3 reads CASSRQGSNEKLFF. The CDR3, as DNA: TGTGCCAGCAGTCGACAGGGATCTAATGAAAAACTGTTTTTT.

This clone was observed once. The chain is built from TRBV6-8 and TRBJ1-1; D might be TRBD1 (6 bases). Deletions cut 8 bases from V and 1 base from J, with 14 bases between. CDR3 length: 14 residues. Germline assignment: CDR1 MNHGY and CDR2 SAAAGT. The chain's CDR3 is CASHRGGPNTEAFF. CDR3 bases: TGTGCCAGCCATAGAGGGGGTCCGAACACTGAAGCTTTCTTT.

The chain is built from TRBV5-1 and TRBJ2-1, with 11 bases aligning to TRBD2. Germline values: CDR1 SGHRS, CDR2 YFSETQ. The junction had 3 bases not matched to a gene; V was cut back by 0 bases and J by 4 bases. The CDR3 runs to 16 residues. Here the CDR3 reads CASSLVTSGGYNEQFF. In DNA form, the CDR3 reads TGCGCCAGCAGCTTGGTTACTAGCGGGGGTTACAATGAGCAGTTCTTC.

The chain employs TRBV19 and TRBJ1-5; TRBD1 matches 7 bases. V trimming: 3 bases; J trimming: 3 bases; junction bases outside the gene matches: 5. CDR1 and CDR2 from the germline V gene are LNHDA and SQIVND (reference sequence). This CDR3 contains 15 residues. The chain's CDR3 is CASSIRDSVNQPQHF. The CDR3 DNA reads TGTGCCAGTAGTATCCGGGACAGTGTCAATCAGCCCCAGCATTTT.

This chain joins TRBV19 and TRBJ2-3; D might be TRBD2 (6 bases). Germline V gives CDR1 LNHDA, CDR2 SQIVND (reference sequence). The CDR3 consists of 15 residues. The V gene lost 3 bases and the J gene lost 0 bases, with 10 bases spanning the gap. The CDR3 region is CASSIVLASTDTQYF. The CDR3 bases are TGTGCCAGTAGTATCGTACTAGCCAGCACAGATACGCAGTATTTT.

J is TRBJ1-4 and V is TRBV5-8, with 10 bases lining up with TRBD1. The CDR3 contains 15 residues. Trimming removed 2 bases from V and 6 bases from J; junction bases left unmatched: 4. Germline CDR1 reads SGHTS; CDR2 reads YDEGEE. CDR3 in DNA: TGTGCCAGCAGCTTAGGGGGGACAGGGGATGAAAAACTGTTTTTT. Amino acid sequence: CASSLGGTGDEKLFF.

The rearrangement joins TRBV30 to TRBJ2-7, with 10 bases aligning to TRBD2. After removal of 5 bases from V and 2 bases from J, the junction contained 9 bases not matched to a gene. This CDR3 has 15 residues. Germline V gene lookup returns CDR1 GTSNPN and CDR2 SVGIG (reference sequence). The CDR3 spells CAWGGQGTSAYEQYF. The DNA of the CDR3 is TGTGCCTGGGGGGGGCAAGGGACTAGCGCCTACGAGCAGTACTTC.